Below, one T cell receptor beta chain is given with its context. The antigen is undetermined. Sample-barcoded 5' priming and a J-beta primer mix drove a second PCR of about 7 to 11 cycles. TCRdb re-analysed the 5' RACE reads in MiXCR, keeping a single row per CDR3 protein. The repertoire holds about 720,000 distinct CDR3 sequences, roughly 20% seen once, with approximately 20% in the top ten. This sample was included in a study of blood T cells in healthy people across ages. Study-level background: About one barcoded beta molecule per two T cells came from capture by template switching.

The germline CDR1 and CDR2 sequences are SGHRS and YFSETQ. The CDR3 loop spans 16 amino acids. Study results and caveats: Diversity was estimated from one million T cells, and these estimates were considered underestimates. Compared with aged donors, long-lived donors showed fewer expanded clones, suggesting selection. Age advanced and TCR beta diversity per million T cells fell, roughly linearly.

The sequence came from a man aged 65-85 years in good health. The genes are TRBV5-1 and TRBJ2-7; D is uncertain. TRBJ2-1 matches the DNA end more closely, so the J call is doubtful. The sample taken for sequencing was blood. CDR3 DNA: TGCGCCAGCAGCCAATTTGGTCTGCCCAGTTACAATGAGCAGTTCTTC. It yields the protein CASSQFGLPSYNEQFF.